The sequence of this TCR beta chain was determined in a study of shared clonotypes between healthy human individuals. This CDR3 is 16 amino acids long. The germline CDR1 and CDR2 sequences are LNHNV and YYDKDF (reference sequence). V gave up 0 bases and J gave up 5 bases, with 17 bases separating them. General study points: Clonotype sharing across donors was expected to vary with sequencing depth. Sharing across several donors was seen in approximately 5.2% of naive CD4 clonotypes. Rarefaction showed sorted-subset sequencing was incomplete despite large depth.

Comment on this clone: Its matching antigen is unknown.

The naive CD8 subset, CD45RO-negative cells positively selected for CCR7, excluded terminally differentiated effector memory CD45RA+ cells. Healthy HIV-negative adults with no recent acute infections or vaccinations were recruited as donors. Profiled with immunoSEQ multiplex PCR; TCRdb holds only in-frame clones, not every one. The sample lists roughly 890,000 clones, more than 85% occurring once. The TCR comes from a man aged 30 to 45 in good health. The chain carries TRBV15 and TRBJ2-7; no clear D gene. The sample was naive CD8+ T cells sorted from blood. The CDR3 spells CATSRELSTHSDEQYF. The CDR3 DNA is TGTGCCACCAGCAGAGAGCTGTCTACCCACTCTGACGAGCAGTACTTC.